This TCR beta chain was found in a study of OX40 agonist ivuxolimab in advanced cancers. V lost 8 bases to trimming and J lost 1 base, with 2 bases between them. Germline V CDR1 and CDR2: MNHNS, SASEGT. CDR3 length: 11 amino acids. Using immunoSEQ multiplex PCR, the repertoire was profiled, and TCRdb retains in-frame clones only, with some absent. Of approximately 84,000 clones listed, 84% were seen once; the top ten hold 2.5% to 3%. Sequenced material: CD4+ or CD8+ T cells sorted from blood, taken in a trial of the OX40 agonist ivuxolimab. The V gene is TRBV6-1, the J gene TRBJ2-2; unclear D gene. This receptor was taken from an adult with an advanced solid tumor such as melanoma, head and neck, liver or kidney cancer. The CDR3 DNA reads TGTGCCAGCGGGAACACCGGGGAGCTGTTTTTT. Its translation is CASGNTGELFF.